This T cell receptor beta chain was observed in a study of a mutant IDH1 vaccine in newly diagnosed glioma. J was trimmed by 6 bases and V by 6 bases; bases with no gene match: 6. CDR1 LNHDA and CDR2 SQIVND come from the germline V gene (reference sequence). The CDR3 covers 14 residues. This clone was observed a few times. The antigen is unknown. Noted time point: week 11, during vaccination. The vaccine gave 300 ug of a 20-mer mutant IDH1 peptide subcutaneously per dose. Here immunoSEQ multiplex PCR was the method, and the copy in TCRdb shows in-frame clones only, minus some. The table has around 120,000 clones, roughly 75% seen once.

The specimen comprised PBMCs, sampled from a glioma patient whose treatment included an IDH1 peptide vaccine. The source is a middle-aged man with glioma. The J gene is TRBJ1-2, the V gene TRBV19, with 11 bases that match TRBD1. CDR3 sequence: CASSRTGGMHGYTF. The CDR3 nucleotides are TGTGCCAGTAGCAGGACAGGGGGCATGCATGGCTACACCTTC. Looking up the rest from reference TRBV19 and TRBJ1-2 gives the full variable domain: DGGITQSPKYLFRKEGQNVTLSCEQNLNHDAMYWYRQDPGQGLRLIYYSQIVNDFQKGDIAEGYSVSREKKESFPLTVTSAQKNPTAFYLCASSRTGGMHGYTFGSGTRLTVV.